Following are 32 T cell receptor beta chains from one sample sequenced in a study of somatic mutations in cytotoxic T cells in rheumatoid arthritis. The method was immunoSEQ multiplex PCR; TCRdb's version includes in-frame clones alone and lacks a portion of them. In the table there are 10,000 to 15,000 clones, nearly 75% of which are singletons. Sequencing input: CD8+ T cells sorted from blood. These receptor sequences come from a woman in her thirties or forties in good health.

In nucleotides, the CDR3 is TGTGCCAGCAGCTTACATGGGGAAGAGACCCAGTACTTC. The encoded protein is CASSLHGEETQYF. The rearrangement uses TRBV7-3 and TRBJ2-5, with unresolved D. The CDR3 is 13 amino acids. The V end lost 2 bases, the J end lost 3 bases, and 7 bases lay between the germline ends. Germline loops: CDR1 SGHTA, CDR2 FQGTGA.

The J gene is TRBJ2-3, the V gene TRBV7-8; D gene uncertain. Germline CDR1 SGHVS, CDR2 FQNEAQ. The CDR3 is 13 residues long. V was clipped by 5 bases and J by 6 bases, with 12 bases between them. The CDR3 loop reads CASSPYHGDTQYF. The CDR3 DNA follows: TGTGCCAGCAGCCCGTATCATGGGGATACGCAGTATTTT.

This chain joins TRBV2 and TRBJ2-1; possible D gene TRBD2, 6 bases. The germline CDR1 and CDR2 sequences are SNHLY and FYNNEI. V lost 8 bases, J lost 6 bases, and 17 bases lay in between. CDR3 length: 14 residues. Written as DNA, the CDR3 is TGTGCCAGCCCGCGTCCGGGAGCCCTCAATGAGCAGTTCTTC. This translates into CASPRPGALNEQFF.

This clone turned up a few times. This chain connects TRBV7-9 to TRBJ1-6, with a weak D call TRBD1 (5 bases). Per the germline V gene, CDR1 is SEHNR and CDR2 is FQNEAQ (reference sequence). V was clipped by 5 bases and J by 10 bases, with 21 bases between them. The CDR3 runs to 16 residues. The CDR3 loop is CASSRWDGTRGSPLHF. As DNA, the CDR3 is TGTGCCAGCAGCCGCTGGGACGGAACTCGAGGGTCACCCCTCCACTTT.

The chain has TRBV4-3 and TRBJ2-7; 8 bases fit TRBD2. Germline CDR1 LGHNA, CDR2 YSLEER. V trimming: 4 bases; J trimming: 1 base; junction bases outside the gene matches: 6. CDR3 size: 15 residues. The CDR3 sequence is CASSPRAGGSYEQYF. In nucleotides, the CDR3 is TGCGCCAGCAGCCCTAGGGCGGGAGGTTCCTACGAGCAGTACTTC.

The chain has TRBV9 and TRBJ1-2, with D tentatively TRBD1 (5 bases). The V end lost 7 bases, the J end lost 5 bases, and 9 bases lay between the germline ends. CDR1 SGDLS and CDR2 YYNGEE come from the germline V gene. The CDR3 runs 11 residues. Here the CDR3 DNA reads TGTGCCAGCCAGGGTCTTTATGGCTACACCTTC. Translation gives CASQGLYGYTF.

The table lists this clone with a few counts. This chain connects TRBV19 to TRBJ2-3; D could derive from TRBD1 or TRBD2 (5 bases each). This CDR3 region has 15 residues. CDR1 LNHDA and CDR2 SQIVND come from the germline V gene (reference sequence). The ends were cut back, 0 bases at V and 7 bases at J, with 14 bases in the middle. CDR3 amino acids: CASSIDWGPRNTQYF. The CDR3 DNA follows: TGTGCCAGTAGTATAGATTGGGGACCCCGGAATACGCAGTATTTT. Filled out from reference TRBV19 and TRBJ2-3, the complete variable domain reads DGGITQSPKYLFRKEGQNVTLSCEQNLNHDAMYWYRQDPGQGLRLIYYSQIVNDFQKGDIAEGYSVSREKKESFPLTVTSAQKNPTAFYLCASSIDWGPRNTQYFGPGTRLTVL.

J is TRBJ1-1 and V is TRBV27; TRBD1 agrees at 10 bases. CDR3 size: 13 residues. Germline lookup yields CDR1 MNHEY and CDR2 SMNVEV (reference sequence). J was trimmed by 7 bases and V by 6 bases; bases with no gene match: 5. This CDR3 is CASSAGQGFEAFF. The CDR3 nucleotides read TGTGCCAGCAGCGCGGGACAGGGGTTTGAAGCTTTCTTT.

This chain links TRBV14 with TRBJ1-1, with D possibly matching TRBD1 (6 bases). With 0 bases removed from V and 6 bases from J, the gap between germline ends came to 8 bases. Germline loops: CDR1 SGHDN, CDR2 FVKESK. The CDR3 is 13 amino acids. The DNA of the CDR3 is TGTGCCAGCAGCCAAGATGGGGGCGCTGAAGCTTTCTTT. It translates to CASSQDGGAEAFF.

This clone was seen only once. The V and J genes are TRBV2 and TRBJ2-3; TRBD1 matches 9 bases. Unmatched junction bases numbered 4, after V lost 6 bases and J lost 6 bases. CDR1 and CDR2 from the germline V gene are SNHLY and FYNNEI. This CDR3 spans 13 amino acids. This chain's CDR3 is CASRGQGMDTQYF. CDR3 nucleotide sequence: TGTGCCAGCAGGGGACAGGGTATGGATACGCAGTATTTT.

The CDR3 sequence is CAIPQAQGADGYTF. The CDR3 bases are TGTGCCATCCCCCAAGCCCAGGGGGCTGATGGCTACACCTTC. This rearrangement joins TRBV28 to TRBJ1-2, with TRBD1 identical over 8 bases. J was trimmed by 6 bases and V by 10 bases; bases with no gene match: 13. Germline V gene sequence: CDR1 MDHEN, CDR2 SYDVKM. CDR3 length equals 14 residues.

The CDR3 sequence is CSVEGQETYEQYF. The CDR3, as DNA: TGCAGCGTTGAGGGACAGGAGACCTACGAGCAGTACTTC. The chain combines TRBV29-1 with TRBJ2-7; 8 positions agree with TRBD1. CDR3 size: 13 residues. The V and J ends lost 3 bases and 2 bases, in that order; junction bases with no gene match: 3. Germline V gene sequence: CDR1 SQVTM, CDR2 ANQGSEA.

The gene calls are TRBV21-1 and TRBJ2-3. TRBV21-1 has pseudogene status. The CDR3 is 16 amino acids. The chain's CDR3 is CASIGGRGRSTDTQYF. CDR3 DNA: TGTGCCAGCATCGGAGGAAGGGGACGAAGCACAGATACGCAGTATTTT.

This clone came up once. The rearrangement uses TRBV29-1 and TRBJ2-1; 8 positions match TRBD1. With 5 bases clipped from V and 8 bases from J, the junction kept 8 bases outside the gene matches. The length of the CDR3 is 13 residues. The V gene's germline CDR1 is SQVTM and CDR2 ANQGSEA. The DNA of the CDR3 is TGCAGCGTTCCTTCTCCAGGGGGCGATGAGCAGTTCTTC. It encodes CSVPSPGGDEQFF.

The genes are TRBV7-2 and TRBJ1-1, with 9 bases aligning to TRBD1. Germline V gene lookup returns CDR1 SGHTA and CDR2 FQGNSA. CDR3 length: 15 amino acids. J was trimmed by 5 bases and V by 5 bases; bases with no gene match: 9. The CDR3 DNA is TGTGCCAGCAGCCGGAGGACAGGGGTATATACTGAAGCTTTCTTT. Translating gives CASSRRTGVYTEAFF. The full variable domain, its missing parts supplied by reference TRBV7-2 and TRBJ1-1, is GAGVSQSPSNKVTEKGKDVELRCDPISGHTALYWYRQSLGQGLEFLIYFQGNSAPDKSGLPSDRFSAERTGGSVSTLTIQRTQQEDSAVYLCASSRRTGVYTEAFFGQGTRLTVV.

V is TRBV28 and J is TRBJ1-1; D remains ambiguous. CDR1 and CDR2 (germline): MDHEN, SYDVKM. The CDR3 contains 14 residues. With 2 bases removed from V and 7 bases from J, the gap between germline ends came to 14 bases. The CDR3 sequence is CASSLPDDIYEAFF. The CDR3 nucleotides read TGTGCCAGCAGTTTACCAGATGACATCTATGAAGCTTTCTTT.

The chain employs TRBV11-2 and TRBJ2-1, with D possibly matching TRBD2 (6 bases). Germline values: CDR1 SGHAT, CDR2 FQNNGV. V shed 2 bases and J shed 4 bases, with 12 bases lying between them. The length of the CDR3 is 15 residues. The CDR3 loop is CASSLSGVLYNEQFF. CDR3 nucleotides: TGTGCCAGCAGCTTATCGGGGGTACTTTACAATGAGCAGTTCTTC.

This clone was counted between two and nine times. V gene TRBV2 combines with J gene TRBJ2-7; D gene unclear. Trimming removed 2 bases from V and 4 bases from J, with 3 bases in between. CDR3 size: 11 residues. The germline V gene encodes CDR1 SNHLY and CDR2 FYNNEI. The DNA of the CDR3 is TGTGCCAGCAGTGAAACGTACGAGCAGTACGTC. This codes for CASSETYEQYV.

J is TRBJ1-5 and V is TRBV28; D remains ambiguous. Trimming cost V 4 bases and J 6 bases, with 10 bases left between them. This CDR3 is built from 13 residues. Germline CDR1 is MDHEN and CDR2 is SYDVKM. CDR3: CASSSFWFQPQHF. The CDR3 coding sequence is TGTGCCAGCAGTTCCTTCTGGTTTCAGCCCCAGCATTTT.

The chain links TRBV19 to TRBJ1-1; 7 bases map to TRBD1. The CDR3 consists of 16 residues. J gave up 0 bases and V 4 bases, and 8 bases lay outside the gene matches. Germline-derived CDR1 and CDR2 are LNHDA and SQIVND (reference sequence). DNA for the CDR3: TGTGCCAGTAGTAGGGGGACAGACCACATGAACACTGAAGCTTTCTTT. It codes for CASSRGTDHMNTEAFF.

The chain uses TRBV19 and TRBJ1-2; D is unresolved. Germline V gene lookup returns CDR1 LNHDA and CDR2 SQIVND (reference sequence). Trimming removed 0 bases at V and 0 bases at J, with 8 bases between. The CDR3 is made up of 15 amino acids. This CDR3 reads CASSIDPDTNYGYTF. In DNA, the CDR3 is TGTGCCAGTAGTATAGACCCCGACACTAACTATGGCTACACCTTC.

This clone turned up a few times. J is TRBJ2-3 and V is TRBV28; D is uncertain. Trimming cost V 3 bases and J 5 bases, with 3 bases left between them. CDR1 is MDHEN and CDR2 is SYDVKM in the germline V gene. CDR3 length: 11 residues. The CDR3 here is CASSLIDTQYF. The CDR3 DNA reads TGTGCCAGCAGTTTGATAGATACGCAGTATTTT. The full variable domain, its missing parts supplied by reference TRBV28 and TRBJ2-3, is DVKVTQSSRYLVKRTGEKVFLECVQDMDHENMFWYRQDPGLGLRLIYFSYDVKMKEKGDIPEGYSVSREKKERFSLILESASTNQTSMYLCASSLIDTQYFGPGTRLTVL.

This chain connects TRBV13 to TRBJ2-5; the D is unclear. Trimming took 2 bases from V and 0 from J, leaving 10 bases between them. CDR1 is PRHDT, CDR2 FYEKMQ, per germline (reference sequence). CDR3 length equals 15 residues. In nucleotides, the CDR3 is TGTGCCAGCAGCTTAAGAGGAGAGTACCAAGAGACCCAGTACTTC. It yields the protein CASSLRGEYQETQYF.

The genes are TRBV5-5 and TRBJ2-7; 11 bases line up with TRBD2. This CDR3 comprises 15 residues. With 6 bases clipped from V and 3 bases from J, the junction kept 8 bases outside the gene matches. From germline, CDR1 is SGHKS and CDR2 YYEKEE (reference sequence). DNA of the CDR3: TGTGCCAGCACTACCCTAGCGGGAGGAGGCTACGAGCAGTACTTC. Amino acids: CASTTLAGGGYEQYF.

The V gene is TRBV7-5, the J gene TRBJ2-2; the tabulated D call, TRBD1, remains unverified against the DNA. TRBV7-5 is listed as a pseudogene. CDR3 length: 16 residues. The CDR3 DNA sequence: TGTGTCAGAAGCCACGGGACAGGGATTACCACCGGGGAGCTGTTTTTT. Translated, it gives CVRSHGTGITTGELFF.

V is TRBV7-2 and J is TRBJ1-2; maybe TRBD1 (5 bases). Trimming removed 5 bases at V and 3 bases at J, with 10 bases between. The CDR3 covers 13 residues. Germline-derived CDR1 and CDR2 are SGHTA and FQGNSA. CDR3 bases: TGTGCCAGCAGCGAGGGGACGGACTATGGCTACACCTTC. As protein: CASSEGTDYGYTF. Full variable domain (remainder filled in from reference TRBV7-2 and TRBJ1-2): GAGVSQSPSNKVTEKGKDVELRCDPISGHTALYWYRQSLGQGLEFLIYFQGNSAPDKSGLPSDRFSAERTGGSVSTLTIQRTQQEDSAVYLCASSEGTDYGYTFGSGTRLTVV.

The rearrangement joins TRBV11-3 to TRBJ2-7; D is unclear. Germline V gene sequence: CDR1 SGHNT, CDR2 YENEEA. This CDR3 contains 13 residues. V was pared by 9 bases and J by 3 bases, with 15 bases between. This chain's CDR3 is CASRRRESYEQYF. The CDR3 region has the DNA TGTGCCAGTCGCCGACGCGAGAGCTACGAGCAGTACTTC. Filled out from reference TRBV11-3 and TRBJ2-7, the complete variable domain reads EAGVVQSPRYKIIEKKQPVAFWCNPISGHNTLYWYLQNLGQGPELLIRYENEEAVDDSQLPKDRFSAERLKGVDSTLKIQPAELGDSAVYLCASRRRESYEQYFGPGTRLTVT.

The chain is built from TRBV7-2 and TRBJ1-2; unclear D gene. This CDR3 is built from 15 residues. CDR1 SGHTA and CDR2 FQGNSA come from the germline V gene. V was clipped by 1 base and J by 2 bases, with 11 bases between them. In DNA, the CDR3 is TGTGCCAGCAGCTTAGAATTGACGGCGAACTATGGCTACACCTTC. Protein: CASSLELTANYGYTF.

A few counts support this clone. The chain is built from TRBV19 and TRBJ2-3; no clear D. The CDR3 contains 14 residues. The ends were cut back, 4 bases at V and 1 base at J, with 9 bases in the middle. Germline values: CDR1 LNHDA, CDR2 SQIVND (reference sequence). DNA of the CDR3: TGTGCCAGTAGTACCGACGGCCGCACAGATACGCAGTATTTT. As protein: CASSTDGRTDTQYF.

This chain's CDR3 is CASRRAITNSVQYF. Here the CDR3 DNA reads TGTGCCAGCAGGCGCGCAATTACAAATTCCGTGCAGTATTTT. The V and J genes are TRBV7-8 and TRBJ2-3; D gene uncertain. V lost 6 bases to trimming and J lost 11 bases, with 21 bases between them. The CDR3 length is 14 residues. CDR1 SGHVS and CDR2 FQNEAQ come from the germline V gene. The full variable domain, rest sourced from reference TRBV7-8 and TRBJ2-3, is GAGVSQSPRYKVAKRGQDVALRCDPISGHVSLFWYQQALGQGPEFLTYFQNEAQLDKSGLPSDRFFAERPEGSVSTLKIQRTQQEDSAVYLCASRRAITNSVQYFGPGTRLTVL.

This clone came up a few times. The chain has TRBV6-1 and TRBJ2-1, with 7 bases that match TRBD1. J gave up 4 bases and V 10 bases, and 7 bases lay outside the gene matches. The CDR3 length is 13 residues. CDR1 and CDR2 from the germline V gene are MNHNS and SASEGT. The CDR3 here is CATQGSVYNEQFF. CDR3 in DNA: TGTGCCACACAGGGGTCGGTGTACAATGAGCAGTTCTTC.

The chain uses TRBV7-2 and TRBJ2-2, with D perhaps matching TRBD1 (6 bases). Trimming pared 5 bases from V and 5 bases from J, leaving 9 bases between. The CDR3 is 13 residues long. CDR1 and CDR2 (germline): SGHTA, FQGNSA. In DNA, the CDR3 is TGTGCCAGCAGCCTACAGGGAACCGGGGAGCTGTTTTTT. It encodes CASSLQGTGELFF.